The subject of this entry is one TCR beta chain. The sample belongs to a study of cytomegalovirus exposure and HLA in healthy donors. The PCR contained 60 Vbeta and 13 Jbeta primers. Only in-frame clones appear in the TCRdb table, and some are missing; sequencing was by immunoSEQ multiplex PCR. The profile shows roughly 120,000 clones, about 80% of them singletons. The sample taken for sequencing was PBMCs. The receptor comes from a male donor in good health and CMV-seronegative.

DNA of the CDR3: TGTGCCAGCAGTTGGTCGGGACTAGCGGGAGGTCGGAACGAGCAGTACTTC. Translation gives CASSWSGLAGGRNEQYF. V usage is TRBV28 and J usage is TRBJ2-7; TRBD2 matches 15 bases. The V segment lost 4 bases and the J segment 5 bases; nucleotides outside the gene matches: 9. This CDR3 contains 17 residues. Germline CDR1 reads MDHEN; CDR2 reads SYDVKM.